The 23 T cell receptor beta chains reported below all come from one sample, sequenced in a study of molecular identifiers for immune sequencing clone quantification (dated by TCRdb to about 2018). Libraries were built with PCR. Instrument used: Illumina HiSeq 4000. Using fastp trimming at Q25 and MiXCR clonotype assembly, TCRdb reanalyzed the public sequencing data and kept in-frame beta chains. Each entry is one CDR3 protein sequence, shown with its most common DNA and genes. The sample has 300,000 to 400,000 distinct CDR3 sequences on record, about a fifth of them singletons. The ten largest clones add up to 0.75% to 0.85% of the sample. The sequencing sample was made of naive CD8+ T cells from blood, with Jurkat cell RNA spiked in. According to the study, the label for this sample's cell subset or site signals: FACS-sorted CD8+CD4-CCR7+CD45RA+ naive T cells. The source is a human donor in good health. Some libraries in this study had Jurkat cell RNA spiked in.

Of note for this clonotype: One junction end does not reproduce the germline sequence, and a read error may be involved. The rearrangement uses TRBV19 and TRBJ2-3, with D maybe TRBD2 (7 bases). The CDR3 extends over 16 amino acids. From germline, CDR1 is LNHDA and CDR2 SQIVND (reference sequence). CDR3: CASSMKETSWTDTQYF. The CDR3, as DNA: TGTGCCAGTAGTATGAAGGAGACTAGCTGGACAGATACGCAGTACTTT.

The chain combines TRBV3-1 with TRBJ2-3; 7 positions agree with TRBD2. Germline CDR1 reads LGHDT; CDR2 reads YNNKEL (reference sequence). The CDR3 has 15 amino acids. Germline trimming cut 1 base from V and 6 bases from J; bases unmatched to any gene: 7. The CDR3 DNA reads TGTGCCAGCAGCCAAGTAGAACTAGCGATGGATACGCAGTATTTT. It encodes CASSQVELAMDTQYF.

This clonotype was recorded many times. The J gene is TRBJ1-1, the V gene TRBV7-3, with a weak D call TRBD1 (6 bases). Between the trimmed V and J ends, which lost 2 bases and 1 base, there was a span of 11 bases. There are 15 residues in the CDR3. Germline V gene lookup returns CDR1 SGHTA and CDR2 FQGTGA. As DNA, the CDR3 is TGTGCCAGCAGCTTAGTGGCAGGGGCGAACACTGAAGCTTTCTTT. Protein: CASSLVAGANTEAFF.

This clonotype came up many times. This chain uses TRBV5-1 with TRBJ2-4; TRBD1 aligns across 10 bases. Germline V gives CDR1 SGHRS, CDR2 YFSETQ. J gave up 5 bases and V 4 bases, and 6 bases lay outside the gene matches. This CDR3 is 15 amino acids long. In nucleotides, the CDR3 is TGCGCCAGCAGCCTGGGACAGGGGTTTGAAAACATTCAGTACTTC. Its protein is CASSLGQGFENIQYF.

This clonotype has a count of ten or more. The chain links TRBV29-1 to TRBJ1-1; no reliable D call. V gave up 4 bases and J gave up 6 bases, with 12 bases separating them. The CDR3 totals 12 residues. CDR1 and CDR2 from the germline V gene are SQVTM and ANQGSEA. This chain's CDR3 is CSVVHRGAEAFF. The CDR3 region has the DNA TGCAGCGTTGTCCATCGGGGTGCTGAAGCTTTCTTT.

This clonotype has at least ten counts. This chain joins TRBV28 and TRBJ2-7, with a tentative D call TRBD1 (6 bases). Germline CDR1 MDHEN, CDR2 SYDVKM. CDR3 size: 14 residues. V lost 7 bases and J lost 5, with 18 bases in between. CDR3: CASNPRDRIHEQYF. The CDR3 nucleotides are TGTGCCAGCAACCCTAGAGACAGGATCCACGAGCAGTACTTC.

The chain uses TRBV6-2 or TRBV6-3 and TRBJ2-5; 8 nucleotides line up with TRBD1. Germline CDR1 is MNHEY and CDR2 is SVGEGT. This CDR3 contains 18 residues. The V and J ends lost 6 bases and 1 base, in that order; junction bases with no gene match: 16. The CDR3 here is CASSYLSAAGTGQETQYF. The CDR3 DNA reads TGTGCCAGCAGCTATCTTTCCGCCGCCGGGACAGGCCAAGAGACCCAGTACTTC.

The sample holds a few counts of this clonotype. J is TRBJ2-2 and V is TRBV12-3 or TRBV12-4; D possibly corresponds to TRBD1 (6 bases). V was pared by 5 bases and J by 2 bases, with 15 bases between. This CDR3 is 16 amino acids long. The CDR3 DNA follows: TGTGCCAGCAGTCCGGACAGCACAATAAACACCGGGGAGCTGTTTTTT. Its translation is CASSPDSTINTGELFF.

This rearrangement joins TRBV4-1 to TRBJ2-2; D call uncertain. CDR3 length: 15 residues. V was clipped by 8 bases and J by 3 bases, with 16 bases between them. The germline gives CDR1 MGHRA, CDR2 YSYEKL. CDR3 loop: CASGRGGTYTGELFF. DNA for the CDR3: TGCGCCAGCGGCAGAGGTGGCACTTACACCGGGGAGCTGTTTTTT.

This clonotype was recorded at least ten times. This rearrangement joins TRBV7-9 to TRBJ1-4, with D maybe TRBD1 (6 bases). The CDR3 sequence is 16 residues long. Per germline, CDR1 SEHNR and CDR2 FQNEAQ (reference sequence). Trimming shortened V by 4 bases and J by 3 bases, and 15 bases separated the two germline ends. The CDR3 DNA sequence: TGTGCCAGCAGCTCCGAATTAAAGGGGGCTAATGAAAAACTGTTTTTT. Residues: CASSSELKGANEKLFF.

This clonotype occurred many times. This chain connects TRBV7-2 to TRBJ1-1; D possibly corresponds to TRBD1 (6 bases). CDR1 SGHTA and CDR2 FQGNSA come from the germline V gene. This CDR3 region has 14 residues. The ends were cut back, 3 bases at V and 1 base at J, with 9 bases in the middle. The CDR3 here is CASSFMTGNTEAFF. CDR3 nucleotide sequence: TGTGCCAGCAGCTTCATGACAGGGAACACTGAAGCTTTCTTT.

Many counts were recorded for this clonotype. This chain uses TRBV7-9 with TRBJ1-4, with a tentative D call TRBD1 (6 bases). The CDR3 is made up of 14 amino acids. CDR1 is SEHNR, CDR2 FQNEAQ, per germline (reference sequence). With 0 bases removed from V and 5 bases from J, the gap between germline ends came to 7 bases. The CDR3 loop is CASSLAGANEKLFF. As DNA, the CDR3 is TGTGCCAGCAGCTTAGCGGGGGCCAATGAAAAACTGTTTTTT.

This clonotype occurred many times. The rearrangement links TRBV14 to TRBJ1-1; D unclear. Germline V gives CDR1 SGHDN, CDR2 FVKESK. The CDR3 has 12 amino acids. V was cut by 1 base and J by 6 bases, with 6 bases left in between. This CDR3 reads CASSQGSAEAFF. CDR3 nucleotide sequence: TGTGCCAGCAGCCAAGGATCAGCTGAAGCTTTCTTT.

On this clonotype: A much larger clonotype is one base distant, so this may be a read error. The gene calls are TRBV27 and TRBJ2-7, with 7 positions matching TRBD1. Looked up from germline, CDR1 is MNHEY and CDR2 is SMNVEV (reference sequence). This CDR3 has 14 amino acids. The CDR3 spells CACSLSTAGGEQYF. Written as DNA, the CDR3 is TGTGCCTGCAGTTTATCGACAGCAGGGGGCGAGCAGTACTTC.

This clonotype has at least ten counts. The chain carries TRBV7-9 and TRBJ2-2, with D maybe TRBD1 (7 bases). This CDR3 has 16 amino acids. V was cut by 5 bases and J by 6 bases, with 19 bases left in between. Germline values: CDR1 SEHNR, CDR2 FQNEAQ (reference sequence). CDR3 protein: CASSAHRGGDPGELFF. CDR3 nucleotide sequence: TGTGCCAGCAGCGCTCACAGGGGAGGTGACCCCGGGGAGCTGTTTTTT.

Note on this clonotype: This sequence may be a read error, since a much larger clone differs from it by one base. The V gene is TRBV27, the J gene TRBJ1-1, with TRBD1 matching 11 bases. Germline V gene lookup returns CDR1 MNHEY and CDR2 SMNVEV (reference sequence). The V segment lost 6 bases and the J segment 0 bases; nucleotides outside the gene matches: 3. This CDR3 has 15 residues. Written as DNA, the CDR3 is TGTGCCAGCAGGGGACAGGGGGTCGTGAACACTGAAGCTTTCTTT. It codes for CASRGQGVVNTEAFF.

For this clonotype: This may be a read error: a much more frequent sequence differs by one nucleotide. V gene TRBV7-9 combines with J gene TRBJ2-3, with D perhaps TRBD2 (5 bases). CDR3 size: 14 residues. The V end was cut by 11 bases, the J end by 3 bases, with 18 bases between. From germline, CDR1 is SEHNR and CDR2 FQNEAQ (reference sequence). CDR3 amino acids: CAGKEQTMTDTQYF. The CDR3 DNA sequence: TGTGCCGGCAAAGAACAGACTATGACAGATACGCAGTATTTT. The variable domain in full, with the rest retrieved from reference TRBV7-9 and TRBJ2-3, is DTGVSQNPRHKITKRGQNVTFRCDPISEHNRLYWYRQTLGQGPEFLTYFQNEAQLEKSRLLSDRFSAERPKGSFSTLEIQRTEQGDSAMYLCAGKEQTMTDTQYFGPGTRLTVL.

This clonotype came up many times. The chain recombines TRBV4-1 with TRBJ2-5; TRBD1 agrees at 7 bases. Germline V CDR1 and CDR2: MGHRA, YSYEKL. V trimming: 2 bases; J trimming: 1 base; junction bases outside the gene matches: 4. The CDR3 is 15 residues long. The CDR3 sequence is CASSQTGQTQETQYF. CDR3 DNA sequence: TGCGCCAGCAGCCAAACGGGACAGACCCAAGAGACCCAGTACTTC.

V gene TRBV28 combines with J gene TRBJ1-1, with D unclear. Per germline, CDR1 MDHEN and CDR2 SYDVKM. V was shortened by 10 bases and J by 6 bases, with 27 bases between the two germline ends. The CDR3 is 16 amino acids. Written as DNA, the CDR3 is TGTGCCACCGTTCGGCTCTCTCCGTCAACGCAGTCTGAAGCTTTCTTT. It codes for CATVRLSPSTQSEAFF.

The sample holds many counts of this clonotype. The chain carries TRBV13 and TRBJ1-3, with D tentatively TRBD1 (6 bases). From germline, CDR1 is PRHDT and CDR2 FYEKMQ (reference sequence). The V gene lost 5 bases and the J gene lost 0 bases, with 17 bases spanning the gap. The CDR3 spans 17 residues. The CDR3 loop reads CASSPINRVGSGNTIYF. The CDR3 bases are TGTGCCAGCAGCCCCATAAACAGGGTGGGCTCTGGAAACACCATATATTTT. The whole variable domain, remainder taken from reference TRBV13 and TRBJ1-3, is AAGVIQSPRHLIKEKRETATLKCYPIPRHDTVYWYQQGPGQDPQFLISFYEKMQSDKGSIPDRFSAQQFSDYHSELNMSSLELGDSALYFCASSPINRVGSGNTIYFGEGSWLTVV.

V gene TRBV12-3 or TRBV12-4 combines with J gene TRBJ1-2; maybe TRBD1 (5 bases). V was cut by 6 bases and J by 4 bases, with 12 bases left in between. The CDR3 totals 13 residues. The CDR3 nucleotides read TGTGCCAGCAGCCGGGACGGGAGCTATGGCTACACCTTC. It is translated as CASSRDGSYGYTF.

There are many counts of this clonotype. The chain couples TRBV29-1 to TRBJ2-1; a possible D gene is TRBD2 (6 bases). The V end was cut by 4 bases, the J end by 9 bases, with 7 bases between. The CDR3 covers 10 residues. From germline, CDR1 is SQVTM and CDR2 ANQGSEA. DNA for the CDR3: TGCAGCGTTGTGCGGGGTGAGCAGTTCTTC. Protein sequence: CSVVRGEQFF.

This clonotype was detected ten times or more. This chain joins TRBV29-1 and TRBJ2-7; 8 bases match TRBD1. The germline V gene encodes CDR1 SQVTM and CDR2 ANQGSEA. The junction had 3 bases not matched to a gene; V was cut back by 6 bases and J by 2 bases. The CDR3 consists of 12 residues. The CDR3 bases are TGCAGCGTGGGGACAGGACCCTACGAGCAGTACTTC. Amino acids: CSVGTGPYEQYF.